A single sample is the source of the 20 T cell receptor beta chains below, sequenced in a study of OX40 agonist ivuxolimab in advanced cancers. Assay: immunoSEQ multiplex PCR; the TCRdb copy retains only in-frame clones and omits some. Of some 19,000 clones in the sample, over 80% were seen once. Sequenced here: CD4+ or CD8+ T cells sorted from blood, sampled in a trial of the OX40 agonist ivuxolimab. Receptors originate from an adult with an advanced solid tumor such as melanoma, head and neck, liver or kidney cancer.

V and J are TRBV19 and TRBJ2-5; D is possibly TRBD2 (7 bases). The CDR3 is 16 amino acids. The germline V and J ends were trimmed by 3 bases and 2 bases, with 16 bases remaining between them. Germline V gene sequence: CDR1 LNHDA, CDR2 SQIVND (reference sequence). CDR3 residues: CASSIRGGGPQETQYF. The CDR3 coding sequence is TGTGCCAGTAGTATTAGAGGGGGGGGCCCTCAAGAGACCCAGTACTTC.

The genes are TRBV4-3 and TRBJ1-1, with D possibly TRBD1 on 5 matching bases. Germline CDR1 is LGHNA and CDR2 is YSLEER. This CDR3 is 15 amino acids long. The V end was cut by 0 bases, the J end by 4 bases, with 12 bases between. CDR3 residues: CASSQDRGGATEAFF. DNA for the CDR3: TGCGCCAGCAGCCAAGATCGGGGTGGGGCCACTGAAGCTTTCTTT.

The gene calls are TRBV7-8 and TRBJ2-7; D unresolved. Germline V gene sequence: CDR1 SGHVS, CDR2 FQNEAQ. The length of the CDR3 is 14 residues. Trimming shortened V by 5 bases and J by 5 bases, and 16 bases separated the two germline ends. CDR3: CASSPYPGFDEQYF. The CDR3 DNA reads as TGTGCCAGCAGCCCCTACCCAGGATTCGACGAGCAGTACTTC.

The chain joins TRBV19 to TRBJ2-7, with 8 nucleotides matching TRBD1. The CDR3 loop spans 14 amino acids. Unmatched junction bases numbered 6, after V lost 2 bases and J lost 6 bases. Germline V gene data show CDR1 as LNHDA and CDR2 as SQIVND (reference sequence). The CDR3 loop is CASSIQGAATEQYF. Written as DNA, the CDR3 is TGTGCCAGTAGTATACAGGGGGCCGCTACCGAGCAGTACTTC. Based on the CDR3 plus reference TRBV19 and TRBJ2-7, the full variable domain is DGGITQSPKYLFRKEGQNVTLSCEQNLNHDAMYWYRQDPGQGLRLIYYSQIVNDFQKGDIAEGYSVSREKKESFPLTVTSAQKNPTAFYLCASSIQGAATEQYFGPGTRLTVT.

V and J are TRBV27 and TRBJ1-5, with no clear D. Per germline, CDR1 MNHEY and CDR2 SMNVEV (reference sequence). Trimming pared 5 bases from V and 2 bases from J, leaving 22 bases between. CDR3 length: 18 amino acids. The CDR3 is CASSPSGGLGFGNQPQHF. CDR3 nucleotides: TGTGCCAGCAGTCCCTCAGGAGGGTTGGGGTTCGGCAATCAGCCCCAGCATTTT.

The genes are TRBV10-1 and TRBJ1-5; D is unresolved. V lost 11 bases to trimming and J lost 2 bases, with 13 bases between them. CDR1 and CDR2 (germline): WNHNN, SYGVQD (reference sequence). The CDR3 length is 13 residues. CDR3 protein: CAGRNCRNQPQHF. DNA for the CDR3: TGCGCCGGAAGAAATTGTCGCAATCAGCCCCAGCATTTT.

V and J are TRBV30 and TRBJ2-1; 11 positions match TRBD2. V was pared by 5 bases and J by 3 bases, with 6 bases of the junction left unmatched. This CDR3 spans 15 amino acids. Germline V CDR1 and CDR2: GTSNPN, SVGIG (reference sequence). The CDR3, as DNA: TGTGCCTGGGAACCGGGACTAGCGGACTACAATGAGCAGTTCTTC. Its protein is CAWEPGLADYNEQFF.

Concerning this clone itself: This specimen includes other DNA sequences encoding the same CDR3. The chain couples TRBV9 to TRBJ1-6, with D unresolved. Germline CDR1 reads SGDLS; CDR2 reads YYNGEE. CDR3 size: 12 residues. The V end lost 3 bases, the J end lost 6 bases, and 4 bases lay between the germline ends. CDR3 loop: CASSGSNSPLHF. As DNA, the CDR3 is TGTGCCAGCAGCGGAAGTAATTCACCCCTCCACTTT.

The sample holds a few counts of this clone. This sequence joins TRBV4-3 and TRBJ2-1; the D gene is possibly TRBD2 (7 bases). Germline values: CDR1 LGHNA, CDR2 YSLEER. The CDR3 consists of 14 residues. Trimming cost V 3 bases and J 9 bases, with 15 bases left between them. CDR3 in DNA: TGCGCCAGCAGCCATCCCGAGAGGGGGGGTGAGCAGTTCTTC. Encoded protein: CASSHPERGGEQFF.

CDR3 residues: CASSKGGQAYNEQFF. Written as DNA, the CDR3 is TGTGCCAGCAGCAAAGGGGGACAGGCCTACAATGAGCAGTTCTTC. The chain uses TRBV21-1 and TRBJ2-1; the table's TRBD1 call for D was not verified on the DNA. TRBV21-1 is a pseudogene. The CDR3 is 15 residues long.

The gene calls are TRBV28 and TRBJ1-6; possible D gene TRBD1, 5 bases. V was cut by 2 bases and J by 2 bases, with 13 bases left in between. Germline values: CDR1 MDHEN, CDR2 SYDVKM. The CDR3 loop spans 17 amino acids. CDR3 amino acids: CASSLLGGGPYNSPLHF. CDR3 bases: TGTGCCAGCAGTTTACTCGGGGGGGGTCCCTATAATTCACCCCTCCACTTT.

The chain combines TRBV6-5 with TRBJ1-1, with D maybe TRBD1 (5 bases). Germline V gives CDR1 MNHEY, CDR2 SVGAGI. V was pared by 7 bases and J by 5 bases, with 20 bases between. The CDR3 is 15 residues long. As DNA, the CDR3 is TGTGCCAGCATCCAAGGTGACAGTGGTGGTACTGAAGCTTTCTTT. It is translated as CASIQGDSGGTEAFF.

V gene TRBV9 combines with J gene TRBJ1-1, with D perhaps TRBD1 (5 bases). The CDR3 has 14 residues. V was clipped by 2 bases and J by 6 bases, with 14 bases between them. Germline assignment: CDR1 SGDLS and CDR2 YYNGEE. The CDR3 region has the DNA TGTGCCAGCAGCGTGCAGGGTGGCCCAGCTGAAGCTTTCTTT. Its translation is CASSVQGGPAEAFF.

This sequence joins TRBV29-1 and TRBJ1-2, with TRBD1 matching 12 bases. V shed 6 bases, J shed 6 bases, and the junction held 17 bases outside the gene matches. The CDR3 contains 17 residues. Germline values: CDR1 SQVTM, CDR2 ANQGSEA. The CDR3: CSVTQFGTGGEGDGYTF. The CDR3 coding sequence is TGCAGCGTCACTCAGTTTGGGACAGGGGGCGAGGGGGATGGCTACACCTTC.

The J gene is TRBJ2-7, the V gene TRBV21-1; TRBD1 is the table's D call, not checked against the DNA. TRBV21-1 has pseudogene status. CDR3 length equals 14 residues. The CDR3 sequence: CASSKRGQIYEQYF. CDR3 nucleotides: TGTGCCAGCAGCAAAAGGGGGCAGATCTACGAGCAGTACTTC.

The chain joins TRBV5-1 to TRBJ2-3, with D possibly TRBD2 on 6 matching bases. Germline CDR1 is SGHRS and CDR2 is YFSETQ. CDR3 size: 17 residues. The V end was cut by 4 bases, the J end by 2 bases, with 20 bases between. CDR3 in DNA: TGCGCCAGCAGCCCGGAGGGCCTAACACCCTTCACAGATACGCAGTATTTT. It specifies CASSPEGLTPFTDTQYF. The whole variable domain, remainder taken from reference TRBV5-1 and TRBJ2-3, is KAGVTQTPRYLIKTRGQQVTLSCSPISGHRSVSWYQQTPGQGLQFLFEYFSETQRNKGNFPGRFSGRQFSNSRSEMNVSTLELGDSALYLCASSPEGLTPFTDTQYFGPGTRLTVL.

The chain carries TRBV13 and TRBJ2-3, with 8 bases that match TRBD1. This CDR3 is built from 16 residues. CDR1 is PRHDT and CDR2 is FYEKMQ in the germline V gene (reference sequence). The J segment lost 0 bases and the V segment lost 5 bases, leaving 7 bases of the junction unmatched. CDR3 protein: CASSDRTGISTDTQYF. The CDR3 DNA reads as TGTGCCAGCAGCGACCGGACAGGGATTAGCACAGATACGCAGTATTTT.

This clone was found once. V gene TRBV28 combines with J gene TRBJ1-2, with 7 bases lining up with TRBD1. CDR1 MDHEN and CDR2 SYDVKM come from the germline V gene. The V segment lost 6 bases and the J segment 6 bases; nucleotides outside the gene matches: 7. The CDR3 has 13 residues. The CDR3 protein is CASSSDRVDGYTF. CDR3 coding DNA: TGTGCCAGCAGCTCCGACAGGGTGGATGGCTACACCTTC.

V is TRBV4-2 and J is TRBJ2-1; no reliable D call. V was clipped by 0 bases and J by 0 bases, with 3 bases between them. CDR3 length equals 14 residues. The germline gives CDR1 LGHNA, CDR2 YNFKEQ. The CDR3 DNA follows: TGTGCCAGCAGCCAAGATTTCTCCTACAATGAGCAGTTCTTC. It encodes CASSQDFSYNEQFF.

The chain uses TRBV5-1 and TRBJ2-1; TRBD1 or TRBD2 may be the D gene (5 bases each). V lost 4 bases, J lost 8 bases, and 10 bases lay in between. The CDR3 consists of 12 residues. Germline values: CDR1 SGHRS, CDR2 YFSETQ. The CDR3 coding sequence is TGCGCCAGCAGCGGGGGAGTCGATGAGCAGTTCTTC. It specifies CASSGGVDEQFF.